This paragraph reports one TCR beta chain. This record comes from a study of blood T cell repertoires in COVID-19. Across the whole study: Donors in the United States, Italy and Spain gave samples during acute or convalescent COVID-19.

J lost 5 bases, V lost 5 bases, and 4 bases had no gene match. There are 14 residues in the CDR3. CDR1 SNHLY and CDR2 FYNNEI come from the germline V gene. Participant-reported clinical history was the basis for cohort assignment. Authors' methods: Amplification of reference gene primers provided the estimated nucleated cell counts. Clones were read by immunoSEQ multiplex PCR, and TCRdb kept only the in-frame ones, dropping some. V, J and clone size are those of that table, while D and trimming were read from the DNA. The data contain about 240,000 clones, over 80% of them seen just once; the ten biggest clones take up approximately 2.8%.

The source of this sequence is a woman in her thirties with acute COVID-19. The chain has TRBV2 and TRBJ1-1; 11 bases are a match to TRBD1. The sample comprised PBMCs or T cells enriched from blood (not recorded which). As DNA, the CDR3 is TGTGCCAGCAGTTGGGACAGGGGGGTAACTGAAGCTTTCTTT. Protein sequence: CASSWDRGVTEAFF.